This entry is about one TCR beta chain. Antigen specificity is unknown. Roughly 0.45 to 1 ug RNA was reverse transcribed with random hexamers. The TCR beta CDR3 was amplified by immunoSEQ multiplex PCR across 54 Vbeta, 13 Jbeta. TCRdb used MiXCR to reprocess the immunoSEQ multiplex PCR reads, holding one entry per CDR3 protein. The table includes under 200,000 distinct CDR3 sequences, approximately 94% detected once. This sample was taken from a study of CD8 T cells in Susac syndrome. Across the study: Active disease was present in about 6 of the sequenced Susac syndrome patients, and remission in fewer than 10. At the time their blood was drawn, patients with Susac syndrome were either therapy-naive, on corticosteroids (with some of them also receiving intravenous immunoglobulin), or on intravenous immunoglobulin alone.

Study results and limitations: Clonal expansion was absent from the CD4+ T cell repertoires in Susac syndrome.

Germline V lookup: CDR1 SGDLS, CDR2 YYNGEE. V was trimmed by 4 bases and J by 0 bases, leaving 20 bases between them. The CDR3 sequence is 18 residues long. The receptor was derived from a human donor with Susac syndrome. The V call is TRBV9, the J call TRBJ2-4; D is unresolved. The sample taken for sequencing was CD4+ T cells from PBMCs. CDR3 bases: TGTGCCAGCAGCCCCCAGCCTCAAGGGATGGGAGCCAAAAACATTCAGTACTTC. Translation gives CASSPQPQGMGAKNIQYF.